This T cell receptor beta chain was found in a study of blood T cell repertoires in COVID-19. Germline CDR1 is SGHDT and CDR2 is YYEEEE. There are 13 residues in the CDR3. V lost 2 bases, J lost 6 bases, and 2 bases stayed unmatched. Repertoires were generated with immunoSEQ multiplex PCR, while TCRdb's copy carries only in-frame clones and drops some. This table holds about 400,000 clones, around 87% found once. The sequenced material came from PBMCs or T cells enriched from blood (not recorded which). The chain employs TRBV5-6 and TRBJ2-7; 10 bases are shared with TRBD1. This sequence was found in a man aged 35 to 55 in a cohort exposed to, infected with or recovered from COVID-19 (not recorded which). In DNA form, the CDR3 reads TGTGCCAGCAGCTTCCGGGACAGGGGCGAGCAGTACTTC. Translating gives CASSFRDRGEQYF.